The 22 T cell receptor beta chains below come from one sample, sequenced in a study of OX40 agonist ivuxolimab in advanced cancers. Libraries were prepared by immunoSEQ multiplex PCR; TCRdb keeps only in-frame clonotypes and omits some of them. The table lists 35,000 to 55,000 clones, 80% of them singletons. This specimen consisted of CD4+ or CD8+ T cells sorted from blood, obtained in a trial of the OX40 agonist ivuxolimab. The source is an adult with an advanced solid tumor such as melanoma, head and neck, liver or kidney cancer.

The chain has TRBV5-1 and TRBJ1-6, with a weak D call TRBD1 (6 bases). The germline V gene has CDR1 SGHRS and CDR2 YFSETQ. CDR3 size: 15 residues. V was cut by 4 bases and J by 5 bases, with 13 bases left in between. Written as DNA, the CDR3 is TGCGCCAGCAGCCCTGGACAGAACAATAATTCACCCCTCCACTTT. Its translation is CASSPGQNNNSPLHF.

The chain employs TRBV25-1 and TRBJ1-1; D is possibly TRBD1 (5 bases). The CDR3 has 14 residues. Germline CDR1 and CDR2: MGHDK and SYGVNS. V was cut by 0 bases and J by 5 bases, with 10 bases left in between. Here the CDR3 reads CASSEYQEGTEAFF. The DNA for the CDR3 is TGTGCCAGCAGTGAATATCAGGAGGGGACTGAAGCTTTCTTT.

This sequence joins TRBV27 and TRBJ2-1; TRBD2 agrees at 7 bases. Germline CDR1 is MNHEY and CDR2 is SMNVEV (reference sequence). This CDR3 has 16 amino acids. Trimming at V came to 4 bases and at J to 7 bases, leaving 13 bases not matched to a gene. CDR3 amino acids: CASSSQVTGGVNEQFF. CDR3 in DNA: TGTGCCAGCAGTTCCCAGGTGACGGGAGGTGTAAATGAGCAGTTCTTC.

V is TRBV9 and J is TRBJ1-2, with TRBD1 matching 12 bases. Germline CDR1 and CDR2: SGDLS and YYNGEE. J was trimmed by 3 bases and V by 1 base; bases with no gene match: 10. The CDR3 length is 18 residues. In nucleotides, the CDR3 is TGTGCCAGCAGCGTACCCGGGACAGGGGGCGCGAGGGACTATGGCTACACCTTC. Translated, it gives CASSVPGTGGARDYGYTF.

The chain couples TRBV15 to TRBJ2-2, with 10 positions matching TRBD1. Germline CDR1 LNHNV, CDR2 YYDKDF (reference sequence). The CDR3 sequence is 18 residues long. The V and J ends lost 5 bases and 4 bases, in that order; junction bases with no gene match: 13. The CDR3 coding sequence is TGTGCCACCAGCCCCCTAAGGGGACAGGGGTTTTCCACCGGGGAGCTGTTTTTT. It translates to CATSPLRGQGFSTGELFF.

V gene TRBV10-3 combines with J gene TRBJ1-1, with TRBD1 matching over 7 bases. J gave up 1 base and V 7 bases, and 6 bases lay outside the gene matches. CDR1 ENHRY and CDR2 SYGVKD come from the germline V gene. This CDR3 is built from 14 residues. The CDR3 reads CAIKTGQENTEAFF. CDR3 nucleotide sequence: TGTGCCATCAAGACAGGGCAGGAGAACACTGAAGCTTTCTTT.

This chain links TRBV9 with TRBJ2-5; D is unresolved. Trimming stripped 0 bases from V and 0 bases from J, with 6 bases between. Germline values: CDR1 SGDLS, CDR2 YYNGEE. The CDR3 spans 14 residues. The CDR3 region has the DNA TGTGCCAGCAGCGTAGGGCGGAACCAAGAGACCCAGTACTTC. Encoded protein: CASSVGRNQETQYF.

This chain uses TRBV29-1 with TRBJ2-1; 11 bases are shared with TRBD2. This CDR3 has 17 amino acids. V shed 0 bases and J 8 bases; nucleotides not matched to a gene: 12. Germline values: CDR1 SQVTM, CDR2 ANQGSEA. CDR3 DNA sequence: TGCAGCGTTGAAGATCTGATACTAGCGGGGGTGGTTGATGAGCAGTTCTTC. Its translation is CSVEDLILAGVVDEQFF.

The chain couples TRBV18 to TRBJ1-2; D is perhaps TRBD1 (5 bases). V lost 6 bases to trimming and J lost 8 bases, with 19 bases between them. Germline loops: CDR1 KGHSH, CDR2 LQKENI. CDR3 length: 14 residues. The chain's CDR3 is CASSLDSGIDGYTF. The CDR3 DNA sequence: TGTGCCAGCTCCCTAGATTCAGGGATAGACGGCTACACCTTC. Full variable domain (missing parts from reference TRBV18 and TRBJ1-2): NAGVMQNPRHLVRRRGQEARLRCSPMKGHSHVYWYRQLPEEGLKFMVYLQKENIIDESGMPKERFSAEFPKEGPSILRIQQVVRGDSAAYFCASSLDSGIDGYTFGSGTRLTVV.

The chain uses TRBV7-9 and TRBJ2-6, with no clear D. Trimming stripped 4 bases from V and 2 bases from J, with 9 bases between. The CDR3 runs to 15 residues. The germline gives CDR1 SEHNR, CDR2 FQNEAQ (reference sequence). DNA of the CDR3: TGTGCCAGCAGCTCCCCCTTGACTGGGGCCAACGTCCTGACTTTC. It translates to CASSSPLTGANVLTF.

This clone has just a few counts. The chain employs TRBV27 and TRBJ2-7; 8 bases are a match to TRBD1. The CDR3 runs 14 residues. The J segment lost 1 base and the V segment lost 5 bases, leaving 4 bases of the junction unmatched. CDR1 and CDR2 (germline): MNHEY, SMNVEV (reference sequence). This chain's CDR3 is CASSPWTGSYEQYF. The CDR3 DNA follows: TGTGCCAGCAGTCCCTGGACAGGGTCCTACGAGCAGTACTTC.

The chain carries TRBV6-1 and TRBJ2-7; 10 nucleotides align to TRBD2. V was pared by 4 bases and J by 5 bases, with 14 bases of the junction left unmatched. The CDR3 spans 17 residues. From germline, CDR1 is MNHNS and CDR2 SASEGT. CDR3 sequence reads: CASSAQSGRADPDEQYF. CDR3 coding DNA: TGTGCCAGCAGTGCCCAGAGCGGGAGGGCCGACCCCGACGAGCAGTACTTC.

The J gene is TRBJ1-1, the V gene TRBV27, with 8 nucleotides matching TRBD1. J was trimmed by 11 bases and V by 4 bases; bases with no gene match: 9. Germline V lookup: CDR1 MNHEY, CDR2 SMNVEV (reference sequence). The CDR3 is 13 amino acids. DNA for the CDR3: TGTGCCAGCAGTTCGAATGTGGACAGGGAGGCTTTCTTT. This translates into CASSSNVDREAFF.

The gene calls are TRBV12-5 and TRBJ2-1; 9 bases map to TRBD2. This CDR3 is 17 amino acids long. Per germline, CDR1 LGHNT and CDR2 FRNRAP. The V gene end was trimmed by 6 bases and the J gene end by 8 bases; junction bases not matched to a gene: 17. Here the CDR3 reads CASGAAIAGARGHEQFF. The CDR3 nucleotides are TGTGCTAGTGGCGCCGCAATAGCGGGAGCGAGGGGCCATGAGCAGTTCTTC.

The table lists this clone with a few counts. The chain has TRBV10-2 and TRBJ1-2; D ambiguous. The length of the CDR3 is 17 residues. Between the trimmed V and J ends, which lost 7 bases and 4 bases, there was a span of 25 bases. Looked up from germline, CDR1 is WSHSY and CDR2 is SAAADI. As DNA, the CDR3 is TGCGCCAGCACCTTCGAACCGGTCCGAGATCGCAGCTATGGCTACACCTTC. Encoded protein: CASTFEPVRDRSYGYTF.

The V call is TRBV7-2, the J call TRBJ2-6; D gene uncertain. This CDR3 is 14 amino acids long. V was shortened by 5 bases and J by 0 bases, with 5 bases between the two germline ends. In germline, CDR1 is SGHTA, CDR2 FQGNSA. CDR3 sequence (DNA): TGTGCCAGCAGCGGGCTCTCTGGGGCCAACGTCCTGACTTTC. Its protein product is CASSGLSGANVLTF.

The chain recombines TRBV6-6 with TRBJ2-1; 12 nucleotides match TRBD2. The CDR3 has 15 residues. Per germline, CDR1 MNHNY and CDR2 SVGAGI (reference sequence). Trimming at V came to 5 bases and at J to 7 bases, leaving 6 bases not matched to a gene. CDR3 nucleotide sequence: TGTGCCAGCAGTCTCCGACTAGCGGGAGTGAATGAGCAGTTCTTC. It encodes CASSLRLAGVNEQFF.

The rearrangement uses TRBV7-2 and TRBJ2-1, with 10 bases matching TRBD1. The CDR3 totals 15 residues. The V and J ends lost 5 bases and 8 bases, in that order; junction bases with no gene match: 9. Germline V gives CDR1 SGHTA, CDR2 FQGNSA. CDR3: CASSARTGGLDEQFF. The CDR3 DNA follows: TGTGCCAGCAGCGCCCGGACAGGGGGGTTGGATGAGCAGTTCTTC.

The chain employs TRBV6-1 and TRBJ1-2; 8 bases are shared with TRBD1. Germline CDR1 MNHNS, CDR2 SASEGT. The CDR3 has 15 amino acids. With V trimmed by 3 bases and J by 2 bases, 5 bases remained unmatched. The CDR3 loop is CASSDLRTGNYGYTF. The CDR3 DNA reads as TGTGCCAGCAGTGACCTTAGGACAGGGAACTATGGCTACACCTTC.

This chain joins TRBV4-3 and TRBJ2-5, with D tentatively TRBD1 (7 bases). CDR1 is LGHNA, CDR2 YSLEER, per germline. The ends were cut back, 1 base at V and 11 bases at J, with 20 bases in the middle. The CDR3 covers 15 residues. The CDR3 region has the DNA TGCGCCAGCAGCCAAGGGAGGGGGCTGACGAGGGAGCAGTACTTC. Translated: CASSQGRGLTREQYF.

The chain couples TRBV5-1 to TRBJ2-1; possibly TRBD2 for D (5 bases). Trimming shortened V by 4 bases and J by 5 bases, and 16 bases separated the two germline ends. Per the germline V gene, CDR1 is SGHRS and CDR2 is YFSETQ. The CDR3 is 15 residues long. The CDR3 spells CASSPVRALNNEQFF. The CDR3, as DNA: TGCGCCAGCAGCCCTGTGAGGGCGTTAAACAATGAGCAGTTCTTC. Supplemented by reference TRBV5-1 and TRBJ2-1, the full variable domain reads KAGVTQTPRYLIKTRGQQVTLSCSPISGHRSVSWYQQTPGQGLQFLFEYFSETQRNKGNFPGRFSGRQFSNSRSEMNVSTLELGDSALYLCASSPVRALNNEQFFGPGTRLTVL.

The rearrangement joins TRBV18 to TRBJ1-1; D uncertain. The CDR3 totals 12 residues. Trimming shortened V by 2 bases and J by 5 bases, and 6 bases separated the two germline ends. Germline V gene lookup returns CDR1 KGHSH and CDR2 LQKENI. DNA for the CDR3: TGTGCCAGCTCACCAGGAGAAACTGAAGCTTTCTTT. The encoded protein is CASSPGETEAFF.